This section outlines one T cell receptor beta chain sequence together with its context. Its antigen is currently not known. No base qualities exist here, and no much larger clone lies one base off it. Amplification of TCR beta CDR3 regions was carried out from RNA transcripts. A first-round RT-PCR of the TCR CDR3 used the HTBI primer set with the Qiagen OneStep RT-PCR kit. Libraries were constructed in a second round of multiplex PCR, after which size selection and purification were carried out. Libraries were sequenced paired-end with 100 bp reads on an Illumina HiSeq2000. The paper's processing steps were these. SOAPnuke was used to process the raw data, with reads discarded if the reads contained adapters or uncalled bases, had a mean Phred below 15, or lacked an exact constant-primer or identifier match. COPE v1.2.5 was used to merge high-quality paired reads, and clonotypes were defined as unique nucleotide sequences. Clonotypes were aligned to IMGT TRBV, TRBD and TRBJ reference segments using MiTCR v1.1. The analysis included only V-J combinations with a frequency above 0.0001, which together covered over 98% of the repertoires. The TCS score was defined as the ratio of F50 (clonal expansion) to E x V (chaos), calculated using BLOSUM62-based TCRdist between CDR3 peptides within each V-J. Welch's t-statistics and random forest reduced several hundred V-J features to roughly 13, which were used in a naive Bayes classifier (R e1071). The Morisita-Horn index was used to measure how similar the thyroid and blood repertoires were. TCRdb reanalyzed the raw reads on its own, using fastp at Q25 for trimming and MiXCR for clone calling, and kept in-frame beta chains. Under each unique CDR3 protein, matching rows form one entry showing the most common genes and DNA. The V and J calls follow TCRdb's processing rather than the paper's. This sample comprises more than 500,000 distinct CDR3 sequences, approximately 15% of them detected only once. The ten top clones hold 4% to 5.5% of the sample.

These data come from a study of T cells in Graves' hyperthyroidism and ophthalmopathy (dated by TCRdb to about 2019). As for the study more broadly: Peripheral blood was sampled at the time of initial diagnosis, prior to any treatment. To identify distinguishing TCR V-J signatures, a discovery cohort of about 100 patients was used, comprising some 45 with Graves' ophthalmopathy and 55 to 65 with stable Graves' hyperthyroidism. Whether ophthalmopathy could be predicted prospectively was tested in an independent validation cohort made up of under 20 hyperthyroidism patients plus 17 patients who later progressed to ophthalmopathy. For training and testing, the 100 or so patients in the discovery cohort were randomly divided in a 7:3 ratio. The study also compared thyroid tissue and blood T-cell repertoires from several Graves' hyperthyroidism patients. Once sampling was done, hyperthyroidism patients were given methimazole at a starting dose of 30 mg daily, whereas ophthalmopathy patients were given high-dose intravenous methylprednisolone. TCR Vbeta CDR3 sequencing of 135 peripheral blood samples (over 40 ophthalmopathy, approximately 80 hyperthyroidism and approximately 17 progressor patients) is reported in the paper.

The CDR3, from cysteine to phenylalanine, totals 14 residues. The kept DNA is CDR3 alone, 42 bases in frame from the first base. V and J lose 3 bases and 6 bases, and a span of 16 bases separates them. Based on the germline V gene, the CDR1 and CDR2 sequences are SGHRS and YFSETQ. Results the study describes overall, beyond this receptor: A 13 V-J signature model separated ophthalmopathy from stable hyperthyroidism, with around 88% sensitivity and approximately 81% specificity in cross-validation and 80%/75% in testing. During validation, the model predicted progression to ophthalmopathy a median of roughly 7.1 months ahead of onset, with roughly 65% sensitivity and almost 75% specificity. Blood samples also contained most of the expanded thyroid clonotypes (frequency above 0.001), which suggests that blood repertoires may reflect thyroid immune responses. Sample size was not statistically predetermined, and investigators were not blinded to group allocation.

Ophthalmopathy patients had moderately to severely active disease, with a Clinical Activity Score of 3 or more, a NOSPECS grade of 4 or more, and a disease duration of less than 3 months. Any patient with an uncontrolled infection, another autoimmune disease, pregnancy or lactation was excluded. Diagnoses were based on clinical symptoms, serum thyroxine and TRAb, thyroid ultrasound and orbital computed tomography. PBMCs were isolated from 8 to 10 ml of fresh peripheral blood by Ficoll-Paque density gradient centrifugation. Total RNA was extracted with Trizol reagent, and quality was checked on an Agilent 2100 Bioanalyzer.

Sequenced sample: blood. The clonotype comes from a woman aged 40-49 years with Graves' ophthalmopathy. Recombination connected TRBV5-1 to TRBJ2-7; the D call is tentative, TRBD1 or TRBD2, as each matches 5 bases. The CDR3 here reads CASSSTGTRFEQYF. DNA sequence: TGCGCCAGCAGCTCTACCGGGACCCGCTTCGAGCAGTACTTC.